A single sample gave rise to the 31 T cell receptor beta chains below, sequenced in a study of post-analysis software for immune sequencing data. Overall study results and limits: Four or five TRBV segments, TRBV5-6, TRBV5-1 and TRBV20-1 among them, were found more frequent in patients than controls.

What these receptors recognize is not known. Unique molecular identifiers were built into the TCR beta cDNA libraries. Via MiXCR, TCRdb re-called the PCR reads, giving one row per CDR3 protein. The data contain more than 500,000 distinct CDR3 sequences, 34% of them singletons. The sequenced material came from blood. The receptor source for this set is a girl aged 2-17 years with multiple sclerosis.

The V and J genes are TRBV7-6 and TRBJ2-7, with D perhaps TRBD2 (6 bases). The CDR3 contains 14 residues. Germline loops: CDR1 SGHVS, CDR2 FNYEAQ. V lost 5 bases to trimming and J lost 0 bases, with 11 bases between them. The CDR3 region has the DNA TGTGCCAGCAGCACCCCGGGAGACTCCTACGAGCAGTACTTC. It is translated as CASSTPGDSYEQYF.

This clonotype was seen only a few times. The CDR3 spells CASSLEVGGNEKLFF. The CDR3 DNA reads as TGCGCCAGCAGCTTGGAGGTCGGCGGAAATGAAAAACTGTTTTTT. V gene TRBV5-1 combines with J gene TRBJ1-4; no clear D. Per germline, CDR1 SGHRS and CDR2 YFSETQ. V dropped 0 bases and J dropped 5 bases, with 11 bases sitting between them. This CDR3 spans 15 amino acids. Using reference TRBV5-1 and TRBJ1-4 for the parts outside the CDR3, the full variable domain is KAGVTQTPRYLIKTRGQQVTLSCSPISGHRSVSWYQQTPGQGLQFLFEYFSETQRNKGNFPGRFSGRQFSNSRSEMNVSTLELGDSALYLCASSLEVGGNEKLFFGSGTQLSVL.

The rearrangement uses TRBV29-1 and TRBJ2-5; D tentatively fits TRBD1 or TRBD2 (6 bases each). Per the germline V gene, CDR1 is SQVTM and CDR2 is ANQGSEA. CDR3 length: 13 residues. The V and J ends lost 4 bases and 1 base respectively, with 10 bases between them. CDR3 nucleotide sequence: TGCAGCGTTGTCGGGGGCCCCCAAGAGACCCAGTACTTC. It codes for CSVVGGPQETQYF.

This clonotype was counted a single time. The gene calls are TRBV27 and TRBJ1-1, with 11 nucleotides matching TRBD1. CDR1 and CDR2 (germline): MNHEY, SMNVEV (reference sequence). CDR3 length equals 17 residues. V shed 3 bases and J 6 bases; nucleotides not matched to a gene: 12. This CDR3 reads CASSFYGQGAEGPEAFF. CDR3 nucleotide sequence: TGTGCCAGCAGTTTTTACGGACAGGGGGCGGAGGGCCCTGAAGCTTTCTTT.

The chain links TRBV7-2 to TRBJ1-5; weak D call: TRBD1 (5 bases). This CDR3 spans 15 amino acids. Trimming left V 5 bases short and J 4 bases short, with 15 bases between. The germline V gene encodes CDR1 SGHTA and CDR2 FQGNSA. In nucleotides, the CDR3 is TGTGCCAGCAGCCATGGCCGGGGGGGGAATCAGCCCCAGCATTTT. This sequence encodes CASSHGRGGNQPQHF.

The chain has TRBV2 and TRBJ2-7, with TRBD1 matching 8 bases. The CDR3 consists of 14 residues. From germline, CDR1 is SNHLY and CDR2 FYNNEI. The CDR3 sequence is CAYRLQGVSYEQYF. Written as DNA, the CDR3 is TGTGCATACCGGCTACAGGGGGTGAGCTACGAGCAGTACTTC.

This clonotype turned up a few times. The chain uses TRBV5-1 and TRBJ1-3; D is unresolved. V shed 0 bases and J shed 4 bases, with 5 bases lying between them. The length of the CDR3 is 13 residues. Germline CDR1 and CDR2: SGHRS and YFSETQ. The CDR3 loop reads CASSLGLGNTIYF. The CDR3, as DNA: TGCGCCAGCAGCTTGGGACTCGGAAACACCATATATTTT.

The rearrangement uses TRBV6-5 and TRBJ1-1; D is perhaps TRBD1 (5 bases). Per germline, CDR1 MNHEY and CDR2 SVGAGI. V was shortened by 0 bases and J by 3 bases, with 14 bases between the two germline ends. The CDR3 is 16 residues long. Here the CDR3 reads CASSYSGQGGYTEAFF. In DNA, the CDR3 is TGTGCCAGCAGTTACTCGGGTCAGGGTGGTTACACTGAAGCTTTCTTT.

The rearrangement uses TRBV3-1 and TRBJ2-3; 11 bases map to TRBD2. V was clipped by 4 bases and J by 0 bases; unmatched bases: 9. The CDR3 has 18 residues. In germline, CDR1 is LGHDT, CDR2 YNNKEL (reference sequence). CDR3 in DNA: TGTGCCAGCAGCCGACGACTAGCGGGGCCGTCTAGCACAGATACGCAGTATTTT. It encodes CASSRRLAGPSSTDTQYF.

This chain joins TRBV13 and TRBJ2-3; D unclear. Looked up from germline, CDR1 is PRHDT and CDR2 is FYEKMQ (reference sequence). The CDR3 covers 13 residues. Trimming removed 2 bases at V and 4 bases at J, with 7 bases between. Here the CDR3 reads CASSLSPSDTQYF. CDR3 bases: TGTGCCAGCAGCTTAAGCCCGTCAGATACGCAGTATTTT.

This clonotype has only a few counts. This rearrangement joins TRBV20-1 to TRBJ2-7, with unresolved D. Germline V gene sequence: CDR1 DFQATT, CDR2 SNEGSKA (reference sequence). Trimming took off 6 bases at V and 6 bases at J, with 15 bases between the two ends. The CDR3 runs to 12 residues. For the CDR3, the DNA is TGCAGTGCCCCCGTCCGGTTCTCCGAGCAGTACTTC. Protein: CSAPVRFSEQYF.

This clonotype has only a few counts. The chain couples TRBV12-3 or TRBV12-4 to TRBJ2-7; TRBD1 agrees at 10 bases. V lost 4 bases to trimming and J lost 3 bases; unmatched junction nucleotides: 9. This CDR3 comprises 16 residues. CDR3 region: CASSSRSGQGNYEQYF. The CDR3 DNA reads as TGTGCCAGCAGTTCCCGATCGGGACAGGGGAACTACGAGCAGTACTTC.

In this sample, this clonotype turned up once. V gene TRBV7-9 combines with J gene TRBJ1-6, with no clear D. The CDR3 sequence is 15 residues long. From germline, CDR1 is SEHNR and CDR2 FQNEAQ (reference sequence). Deletions cut 1 base from V and 9 bases from J, with 13 bases between. The CDR3 here is CASSLDPVLGSPLHF. DNA for the CDR3: TGTGCCAGCAGCTTAGATCCGGTCCTGGGTTCACCCCTCCACTTT.

CDR3 in DNA: TGCAGTGCCATCAAAGGGACAGGGGGTCAGCCCCAGCATTTT. This gives the protein CSAIKGTGGQPQHF. This chain uses TRBV20-1 with TRBJ1-5; 11 bases are a match to TRBD1. CDR1 and CDR2 from the germline V gene are DFQATT and SNEGSKA (reference sequence). V was clipped by 6 bases and J by 6 bases; unmatched bases: 7. The CDR3 is 14 residues long.

V and J are TRBV5-1 and TRBJ1-2; unclear D gene. CDR1 is SGHRS and CDR2 is YFSETQ in the germline V gene. The CDR3 sequence is 12 residues long. V gave up 7 bases and J gave up 8 bases, with 15 bases separating them. In DNA form, the CDR3 reads TGCGCCAGCGGAATGGCGTCTGGGGGCTACACCTTC. This translates into CASGMASGGYTF.

This rearrangement joins TRBV28 to TRBJ2-7, with D tentatively TRBD1 (5 bases). CDR1 and CDR2 from the germline V gene are MDHEN and SYDVKM. This CDR3 comprises 12 residues. Trimming left V 9 bases short and J 2 bases short, with 11 bases between. The CDR3 here is CASWTLPYEQYF. The CDR3 DNA sequence: TGTGCCAGTTGGACACTTCCCTACGAGCAGTACTTC.

Only one count was recorded for this clonotype. This chain links TRBV9 with TRBJ1-2, with a weak D call TRBD1 (5 bases). V shed 1 base and J shed 6 bases, with 16 bases lying between them. From germline, CDR1 is SGDLS and CDR2 YYNGEE. This CDR3 comprises 15 residues. For the CDR3, the DNA is TGTGCCAGCAGCGTACCGGCAGGGAGATGTCATGGCTACACCTTC. Residues: CASSVPAGRCHGYTF.

A word on this clonotype: One end of the junction varies from germline; a read error may be responsible. In DNA, the CDR3 is TGCGCCAGCAGTTACTCGGCCCGGCCCAACACTGAAGCTTTCTTT. Protein: CASSYSARPNTEAFF. The gene calls are TRBV6-5 and TRBJ1-1; no clear D. Germline V gene sequence: CDR1 MNHEY, CDR2 SVGAGI. The CDR3 consists of 15 residues.

This clonotype was picked up a small number of times. The CDR3 reads CASSSQGAHEKLFF. CDR3 bases: TGTGCCAGCAGCTCGCAGGGGGCTCATGAAAAACTGTTTTTT. The rearrangement joins TRBV7-9 to TRBJ1-4, with 8 bases lining up with TRBD1. Germline CDR1 reads SEHNR; CDR2 reads FQNEAQ (reference sequence). The CDR3 has 14 amino acids. V dropped 4 bases and J dropped 6; count of bases not matched to a gene: 4.

The chain employs TRBV10-1 and TRBJ2-3; 9 bases match TRBD2. CDR3 length: 16 residues. Losses at the gene ends were 8 bases for V and 0 bases for J; bases not matched to a gene: 9. The germline CDR1 and CDR2 sequences are WNHNN and SYGVQD (reference sequence). The CDR3 is CASLGLAGSSTDTQYF. CDR3 in DNA: TGCGCCAGCCTTGGCCTAGCGGGATCTAGCACAGATACGCAGTATTTT.

The chain links TRBV18 to TRBJ2-4; tentatively, D is TRBD2 (6 bases). The assigned J gene may be wrong: the sequence end matches TRBJ2-7 better. Germline V gene lookup returns CDR1 KGHSH and CDR2 LQKENI. This CDR3 is built from 15 residues. This CDR3 reads CASSPPGLGGHEQYF. Written as DNA, the CDR3 is TGTGCCAGCTCACCACCGGGCTTGGGAGGCCACGAGCAGTACTTC.

The chain couples TRBV3-1 to TRBJ2-5; D is unclear. The germline V gene has CDR1 LGHDT and CDR2 YNNKEL (reference sequence). The CDR3 has 13 residues. V shed 1 base and J shed 5 bases, with 8 bases lying between them. The CDR3: CASSQAGMETQYF. The CDR3 nucleotides are TGTGCCAGCAGCCAAGCAGGCATGGAGACCCAGTACTTC.

The chain recombines TRBV28 with TRBJ2-5, with TRBD1 matching over 7 bases. V trimming: 5 bases; J trimming: 4 bases; junction bases outside the gene matches: 7. The germline V gene encodes CDR1 MDHEN and CDR2 SYDVKM. The CDR3 is made up of 14 amino acids. This CDR3 is CASSIPTGTETQYF. CDR3 coding DNA: TGTGCCAGCAGTATTCCGACAGGGACAGAGACCCAGTACTTC. The full variable domain, rest sourced from reference TRBV28 and TRBJ2-5, is DVKVTQSSRYLVKRTGEKVFLECVQDMDHENMFWYRQDPGLGLRLIYFSYDVKMKEKGDIPEGYSVSREKKERFSLILESASTNQTSMYLCASSIPTGTETQYFGPGTRLLVL.

This clonotype showed up just once. The junction differs from germline at one of its ends, possibly a read error. The CDR3 DNA follows: TGTGCCGGCAGCCTACGAACAGGAGCTAACACTGAAGCTTTCTTT. Its translation is CAGSLRTGANTEAFF. J is TRBJ1-1 and V is TRBV14; the D gene is possibly TRBD1 (5 bases). The CDR3 is 15 residues long. Germline values: CDR1 SGHDN, CDR2 FVKESK.

In this sample, this clonotype turned up a few times. The rearrangement uses TRBV6-5 and TRBJ2-7; possibly TRBD2 for D (6 bases). Deletions cut 4 bases from V and 4 bases from J, with 17 bases between. Germline V gives CDR1 MNHEY, CDR2 SVGAGI. The CDR3 sequence is 15 residues long. The CDR3 spells CASSSIGLGTYEQYF. CDR3 sequence (DNA): TGTGCCAGCAGTTCCATTGGTTTGGGGACTTACGAGCAGTACTTC.

V gene TRBV16 combines with J gene TRBJ1-4; D possibly corresponds to TRBD1 (5 bases). The CDR3 is made up of 14 amino acids. Germline CDR1 and CDR2: KGHSY and FQNENV. Trimming cost V 4 bases and J 5 bases, with 11 bases left between them. The CDR3 DNA follows: TGTGCCAGCAGCCCTAGACAGCTAAATGAAAAACTGTTTTTT. Its protein product is CASSPRQLNEKLFF.

The J gene is TRBJ2-3, the V gene TRBV6-1; 8 bases line up with TRBD1. This CDR3 has 17 residues. Germline CDR1 and CDR2: MNHNS and SASEGT. V lost 6 bases and J lost 2; bases outside the gene matches: 13. CDR3 nucleotides: TGTGCCAGCAGCCCTACCCCCGGGACAGGCGACACAGATACGCAGTATTTT. Protein product: CASSPTPGTGDTDTQYF.

The rearrangement uses TRBV6-5 and TRBJ2-2; no definite D call. The germline gives CDR1 MNHEY, CDR2 SVGAGI. The CDR3 covers 11 residues. V lost 10 bases, J lost 5 bases, and 8 bases lay in between. The CDR3 sequence: CATWRTGELFF. The DNA for the CDR3 is TGTGCCACCTGGCGGACCGGGGAGCTGTTTTTT.

This chain uses TRBV5-1 with TRBJ2-3, with D perhaps TRBD1 or TRBD2 (5 bases each). The CDR3 extends over 17 amino acids. V was clipped by 2 bases and J by 7 bases, with 23 bases between them. Germline V gene sequence: CDR1 SGHRS, CDR2 YFSETQ. In DNA, the CDR3 is TGCGCCAGCAGCTTAGCGGAGCGGACAAATCTATCACATACGCAGTATTTT. It is translated as CASSLAERTNLSHTQYF. Drawing the rest from reference TRBV5-1 and TRBJ2-3, the complete variable domain is KAGVTQTPRYLIKTRGQQVTLSCSPISGHRSVSWYQQTPGQGLQFLFEYFSETQRNKGNFPGRFSGRQFSNSRSEMNVSTLELGDSALYLCASSLAERTNLSHTQYFGPGTRLTVL.

This chain uses TRBV5-1 with TRBJ2-5; D unclear. V shed 0 bases and J shed 4 bases, with 10 bases lying between them. The CDR3 is made up of 14 amino acids. In germline, CDR1 is SGHRS, CDR2 YFSETQ. The CDR3 DNA reads as TGCGCCAGCAGCTTGGTTTGGTCGGGAGAGACCCAGTACTTC. Its protein is CASSLVWSGETQYF.

A few counts support this clonotype. This chain links TRBV6-1 with TRBJ2-1, with D hard to call. Trimming removed 1 base at V and 5 bases at J, with 15 bases between. The CDR3 loop spans 16 amino acids. CDR1 and CDR2 from the germline V gene are MNHNS and SASEGT. This CDR3 reads CASSEVYGQDNNEQFF. DNA of the CDR3: TGTGCCAGCAGTGAAGTCTACGGCCAAGACAACAATGAGCAGTTCTTC.